This T cell receptor beta chain came from a study of Tregs in tolerant kidney transplant recipients. Study results and limitations: This study did not directly address biological reproducibility.

Unstimulated regulatory T cells (CD4+CD25+CD127-), CD4+CD25- non-regulatory cells, CD4 and CD8 cells were FACS-sorted from thawed PBMCs. Germline loops: CDR1 LNHNV, CDR2 YYDKDF (reference sequence). The V end was cut by 1 base, the J end by 4 bases, with 14 bases between. This CDR3 is 15 amino acids long. On this clone itself: Its antigen remains unidentified.

Profiled with immunoSEQ multiplex PCR; TCRdb holds only in-frame clones, not every one. The sample lists about 46,000 clones, about 90% occurring once. The sequencing sample was made of Tregs from blood. The chain recombines TRBV15 with TRBJ2-7; D might be TRBD1 (5 bases). The TCR was taken from a human donor in good health. The CDR3 sequence is CATSRGSRVGYEQYF. CDR3 bases: TGTGCCACCAGCAGAGGAAGCAGGGTGGGTTACGAGCAGTACTTC.